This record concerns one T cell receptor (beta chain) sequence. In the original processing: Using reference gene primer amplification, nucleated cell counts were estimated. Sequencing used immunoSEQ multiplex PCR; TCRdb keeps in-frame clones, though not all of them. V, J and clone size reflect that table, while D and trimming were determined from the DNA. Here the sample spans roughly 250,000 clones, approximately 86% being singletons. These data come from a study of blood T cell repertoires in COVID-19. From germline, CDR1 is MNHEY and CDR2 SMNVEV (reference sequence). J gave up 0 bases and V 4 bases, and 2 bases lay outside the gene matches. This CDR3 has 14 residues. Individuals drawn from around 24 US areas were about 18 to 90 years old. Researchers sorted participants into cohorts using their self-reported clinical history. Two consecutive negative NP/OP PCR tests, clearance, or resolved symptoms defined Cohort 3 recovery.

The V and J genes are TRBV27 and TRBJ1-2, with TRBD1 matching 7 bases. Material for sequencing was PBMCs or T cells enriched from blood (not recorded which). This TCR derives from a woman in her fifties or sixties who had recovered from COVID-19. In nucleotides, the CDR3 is TGTGCCAGCAGTTGGACAGGCCCTAACTATGGCTACACCTTC. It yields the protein CASSWTGPNYGYTF.